This is a list of T cell receptor beta chains from one sample in a study of CXCR3-negative and CXCR3-positive naive CD8 T cells. No DNA is given; TCRdb re-called the 5' RACE reads and lists each CDR3 protein once. This repertoire includes over 45,000 distinct CDR3 sequences. The sample was naive CXCR3- CD8+ T cells from blood. The source of these receptors is a human donor in good health. Some clones in this sample may be carry-over from other donors' samples. Both conserved end residues are part of each CDR3. Each record gives: V gene, CDR3 length, J gene, CDR3 protein.

TRBV5-1	16	TRBJ2-1	CASSHADRGGYNEQFF
TRBV7-9	14	TRBJ2-7	CASSLPARADEQYF
TRBV7-2	16	TRBJ2-3	CASSLVSDPSTDTQYF
TRBV12-3/TRBV12-4	17	TRBJ2-5	CASSLSTGTQTQETQYF
TRBV15	12	TRBJ2-7	CATSSRGNEQYF
TRBV11-3	12	TRBJ2-7	CASSLEVAGHYF
TRBV6-2/TRBV6-3	15	TRBJ1-1	CASSYPRTAGDEAFF
TRBV20-1	13	TRBJ2-7	CSAISTGSYEQYF
TRBV29-1	13	TRBJ2-5	CSVEDSGGETQYF
TRBV14	16	TRBJ2-1	CASSQDLTSGGYEQFF
TRBV6-5	15	TRBJ2-7	CASSYLQGDGYEQYF
TRBV4-1	16	TRBJ1-1	CASSQDGAAASDEAFF
TRBV6-6	12	TRBJ2-7	CASQQSTYEQYF
TRBV7-9	18	TRBJ1-4	CASNSVGTGGIEGEKLFF
TRBV4-3	16	TRBJ1-2	CASSQGRQTANYGYTF
TRBV7-9	15	TRBJ2-1	CASSKVQSSYNEQFF
TRBV9	13	TRBJ2-2	CASSTPNTGELFF
TRBV5-1	17	TRBJ1-2	CASSLAPVQGRNYGYTF
TRBV6-6	15	TRBJ2-1	CASSTTPGQADEQFF
TRBV19	16	TRBJ2-2	CAVPRAGTGNTGELFF
TRBV29-1	13	TRBJ2-6	CGTQGSGANVLTF
TRBV6-5	13	TRBJ1-2	CASSYSREYGYTF
TRBV7-6	15	TRBJ2-5	CAGTTSGGLKETQYF
TRBV6-2/TRBV6-3	20	TRBJ2-3	CASSYSELGLALSTTDTQYF
TRBV7-2	15	TRBJ1-1	CASSLLGQANTEAFF
TRBV6-6	19	TRBJ2-7	CASSYLPGLAGESSYEQYF
TRBV29-1	15	TRBJ2-2	CSVEESGKNTGELFF